The clone carrying this TCR beta chain has a count of ten or more. Antigen specificity is unknown. Per germline, CDR1 SGHTA and CDR2 FQGNSA. V shed 5 bases, J shed 1 base, and the junction held 5 bases outside the gene matches. CDR3 length: 14 residues. Researchers took RNA transcripts and amplified TCR beta CDR3 regions from them. Scientists carried out first-round RT-PCR using HTBI primers and then a second-round multiplex PCR. TCRdb called the multiplex PCR reads again in MiXCR, with one record for every CDR3 protein. The repertoire consists of under 400,000 distinct CDR3 sequences, with 15% to 20% occurring once and the leading ten covering about 12%. Diagnosis relied on clinical symptoms, serum thyroxine, TRAb, thyroid ultrasound and orbital computed tomography. This entry comes from a study of Graves' ophthalmopathy and Graves' hyperthyroidism. Study-wide points: The authors also found most expanded thyroid clonotypes above 0.001 frequency in blood. Cross-validated, the 13-signature model showed 87.88%/81.08% sensitivity/specificity, and 80%/75% in the test set.

The sample consisted of peripheral blood. The receptor was isolated from an adult man with Graves' ophthalmopathy. This chain connects TRBV7-2 to TRBJ2-7, with 7 bases aligning to TRBD1. DNA for the CDR3: TGTGCCAGCAGCGCGCGACAGGGATCCTACGAGCAGTACTTC. It is translated as CASSARQGSYEQYF.